This is a list of T cell receptor beta chains from one sample in a study of cytomegalovirus exposure and HLA in healthy donors. Profiling relied on immunoSEQ multiplex PCR, and the TCRdb table lists in-frame clones only, not all of them. The sample shows around 200,000 clones, 80% to 85% of them seen only once. The sample taken for sequencing was PBMCs. The receptors shown here come from a woman aged 25 to 39 in good health and CMV-seronegative. CDR3s include the opening cysteine and the closing phenylalanine or tryptophan. Each record gives: clone size, D gene, J gene, V gene, CDR3 DNA, CDR3 protein. The D gene is left open where the match is weak. Only some rows state a clone size, as once, few, many or a class for expanded clones.

-	TRBD1	TRBJ2-7	TRBV7-9	TGTGCCAGCAGCTTAGGAGGGACAGTCTACGAGCAGTACTTC	CASSLGGTVYEQYF
-	TRBD1	TRBJ1-2	TRBV19	TGTGCCAGCTTCAGACAGGGGGCCTTTGGAGGCTACACCTTC	CASFRQGAFGGYTF
-	-	TRBJ2-2	TRBV30	TGTGCCTGGAGTGCCGGGAATGGATACGGGGAGCTGTTTTTT	CAWSAGNGYGELFF
-	-	TRBJ1-2	TRBV4-1	TGCGCCAGCAGCCAAGAACCCGGGACACGGGTCTACACCTTC	CASSQEPGTRVYTF
-	-	TRBJ2-3	TRBV19	TGTGCCAGCAGCCAGGGATTCGCAGATACGCAGTATTTT	CASSQGFADTQYF
-	TRBD1	TRBJ2-7	TRBV29-1	TGCAGCGTCGGACAGGGGGCAAGGTACGAGCAGTACTTC	CSVGQGARYEQYF
-	TRBD2	TRBJ2-4	TRBV27	TGTGCCAGCATATCTAGCGGGGCGGAATCCGCCAAAAACATTCAGTACTTC	CASISSGAESAKNIQYF
-	-	TRBJ2-1	TRBV29-1	TGCAGCGTTGTAGGGGCCGGGTACAATGAGCAGTTCTTC	CSVVGAGYNEQFF
-	TRBD2	TRBJ2-1	TRBV5-1	TGCGCCAGCAGCCCGACTAGCGGGGACTTTCATGAGCAGTTCTTC	CASSPTSGDFHEQFF
-	-	TRBJ1-2	TRBV21-1	TGTGCCAGCAGCAAAGGAGGAACAGGGGGCGCCTTGAACTATGGCTACACCTTC	CASSKGGTGGALNYGYTF
-	TRBD1	TRBJ2-2	TRBV27	TGTGCCAGCAGTTTAGGAGGACCAAGAGGGGGCGCGTTAGGCTCCGGGGAGCTGTTTTTT	CASSLGGPRGGALGSGELFF
-	TRBD1	TRBJ1-6	TRBV28	TGTGCCAGCAGGGGACAGGGGGCCGTCTCACCCCTCCACTTT	CASRGQGAVSPLHF
few	TRBD1	TRBJ1-1	TRBV5-6	TGTGCCAGCAGCTCCCAGGGGGCCACGAACACTGAAGCTTTCTTT	CASSSQGATNTEAFF
-	-	TRBJ1-1	TRBV5-1	TGCGCCAGCAGCTTGCGCGGTTGGAACACTGAAGCTTTCTTT	CASSLRGWNTEAFF
few	-	TRBJ1-2	TRBV30	TGTGCCTGGAGTTACATTGAAGGCTACACCTTC	CAWSYIEGYTF
-	-	TRBJ2-7	TRBV6-1	TGTGCCAGCAGTGAAGCCTCCCCAGCGAGCTACGAGCAGTACTTC	CASSEASPASYEQYF
few	-	TRBJ2-7	TRBV18	TGTGCCAGCTCACCCTCGTATGGGCTCGAGCAGTACTTC	CASSPSYGLEQYF
-	-	TRBJ1-1	TRBV28	TGTGCCAGCAGTTCCCAAGCAGGGAGGACTGAAGCTTTCTTT	CASSSQAGRTEAFF
-	-	TRBJ2-3	TRBV14	TGTGCCAGCAGCCGAATGGGACTGATTAGCACAGATACGCAGTATTTT	CASSRMGLISTDTQYF
-	-	TRBJ2-7	TRBV28	TGTGCCAGCAGTTTGGATTTAGGGGCCTACGAGCAGTACTTC	CASSLDLGAYEQYF
-	TRBD1	TRBJ2-7	TRBV19	TGTGCCAGTAGTGGATTGCGACAGGGGGAAACCTACGAGCAGTACTTC	CASSGLRQGETYEQYF
-	-	TRBJ1-1	TRBV18	TGTGCCAGCTCACCGGCCATGAACACTGAAGCTTTCTTT	CASSPAMNTEAFF
-	TRBD1	TRBJ1-1	TRBV12-5	TGTGCTAGTGGTTTGACTCGGGGACAGGGGGAGACTGAAGCTTTCTTT	CASGLTRGQGETEAFF
-	-	TRBJ2-1	TRBV2	TGTGCCAGCAGTGACTCAGGCCTCAGCTCCTACAATGAGCAGTTCTTC	CASSDSGLSSYNEQFF
-	TRBD1	TRBJ1-4	TRBV30	TGTGCCTGGAGTGTACGCCAGGGGGCGTCTAATGAAAAACTGTTTTTT	CAWSVRQGASNEKLFF
-	TRBD2	TRBJ2-7	TRBV5-4	TGTGCCAGCAGCTTGGATCCAGCGGGAGGCAACGAGCAGTACTTC	CASSLDPAGGNEQYF
-	-	TRBJ2-1	TRBV6-5	TGTGCCAGCAGCCCTGGTGGGGGGGCTAAGTTCTTC	CASSPGGGAKFF
-	-	TRBJ2-6	TRBV27	TGTGCCAGCAGTTTTGCAGGGGGGACCGGGGCCAACGTCCTGACTTTC	CASSFAGGTGANVLTF
-	TRBD2	TRBJ2-5	TRBV4-2	TGTGCCAGCCGCCGGGATGCGACTAGCGGGAAAGAGACCCAGTACTTC	CASRRDATSGKETQYF
-	-	TRBJ1-2	TRBV9	TGTGCCAGCAGCGTTCAGGGGATGAGCTATGGCTACACCTTC	CASSVQGMSYGYTF
-	-	TRBJ2-7	TRBV10-1	TGCGCCAGCAGTGAGGACTCCTCGAGTAGGGAGCAGTACTTC	CASSEDSSSREQYF
-	TRBD2	TRBJ2-7	TRBV19	TGTGCCAGTAGTAAGCTTAGCGGGAGTTCCTACGAGCAGTACTTC	CASSKLSGSSYEQYF
-	TRBD2	TRBJ2-7	TRBV9	TGTGCCAGCAGCGCCGAAGCCCGAGCGGGGTCCACCTACGAGCAGTACTTC	CASSAEARAGSTYEQYF
once	-	TRBJ2-7	TRBV6-1	TGTGCCAGCAGTGATAGGAGACGCGGGGGCTCCTATCCTAACGAGCAGTACTTC	CASSDRRRGGSYPNEQYF
-	-	TRBJ1-4	TRBV19	TGTGCCAGTAGTAGTGGGGCGGAAAAACTGTTTTTT	CASSSGAEKLFF
-	-	TRBJ1-2	TRBV6-5	TGTGCCAGCAGTTACTCGAGATCGTCGGTGAATGGCTACACCTTC	CASSYSRSSVNGYTF
-	-	TRBJ2-3	TRBV27	TGTGCCAGCAGTCGACTAGTGTCAGATACGCAGTATTTT	CASSRLVSDTQYF
-	TRBD2	TRBJ2-2	TRBV29-1	TGCAGCGTCGAAGAGTTCCGAGCGGGATCAAACACCGGGGAGCTGTTTTTT	CSVEEFRAGSNTGELFF